One T cell receptor (beta chain) is described in this entry. What it binds is not known. An equimolar mix of two oligonucleotides served as the beta constant-region primer for TRBC1 and TRBC2. The ligated cDNA underwent four PCR rounds using SP2 and nested alpha and beta constant-region primers. One entry per CDR3 protein results from TCRdb running MiXCR on the UMI-ligation and nested PCR reads. The sample carries 120,000 to 150,000 distinct CDR3 sequences, approximately 22% recorded once. This record belongs to a study of naive and memory T cell subsets. The study, taken as a whole, reports: Naive repertoires, especially CD8, held a few larger clonotypes, possibly memory cells re-expressing CD45RA.

V was clipped by 6 bases and J by 5 bases, with 17 bases between them. This CDR3 is built from 14 residues. The germline CDR1 and CDR2 sequences are SGHNT and YYREEE (reference sequence). The sequenced material came from naive CD4+ T cells from blood. The sequence was obtained from a human donor in good health. The V call is TRBV5-4, the J call TRBJ2-5; weak D call: TRBD2 (5 bases). The CDR3: CASNEGRKRETQYF. The CDR3 DNA is TGTGCCAGCAACGAGGGCAGGAAAAGGGAGACCCAGTACTTC.